This T cell receptor (beta chain) was recovered during a study of spatial heterogeneity in lung cancer (dated by TCRdb to between 2019 and 2020). Looking at the study overall: More beta-chain than alpha-chain transcripts were consistently detected, likely reflecting higher beta-chain transcript abundance. In the raw uncorrected reads, each unique combination of TCR and UMI appeared more than ten times on average. The study quantitatively compared TCR alpha and beta repertoires across multiple tumor regions, matched nontumor lung and blood in non-small cell lung cancer. The study linked features of the TCR repertoire to counts of nonsynonymous mutations, which were determined by whole-exome sequencing of tumor tissue. At surgery, both alpha and beta chains were TCR-sequenced in 200 to 250 tumor regions, 63 to 65 matched nontumor lung samples and a few dozen PBMC samples.

The library was built by means of 5' RACE. Sequenced using a NextSeq 500. To allow correction of PCR and sequencing errors, the TCR library protocol tagged every TCR cDNA molecule with a unique molecular identifier. Turning to the authors' computational methods: Decombinator tools were used for TCR identification, UMI-based error correction and CDR3 extraction. Expanded TCRs were defined as those above a frequency of 2 per 1,000, corresponding to the top 1% of the tumor frequency distribution. Each repertoire was subsampled 100 times to 5,000 TCRs, after which Renyi diversity was computed with the R vegan package. CDR3 similarity networks were built from amino acid triplet string-kernel similarity, connecting CDR3s with pairwise similarity above 0.82. TCRdb took the public reads, trimmed them with fastp at Q25, ran MiXCR for clone calling and kept in-frame beta chains. Merged by CDR3 protein, the rows form single entries marked with the most common genes and DNA. For this entry, the V and J calls and clone size follow TCRdb and not the study's own pipeline. This sample has 45,000 to 55,000 distinct CDR3 sequences in its table, and over 4.5% of those were observed once. The ten top clones hold over 8.5% of the sample.

This clonotype was counted at least ten times. What antigen it recognizes has not been identified. Qualities for individual bases were not recorded, and no much larger clone is one base off. Beyond this particular receptor, the publication reports: Additional single-cell paired TCR alpha and beta sequencing was considered necessary to confirm, at a functional level, the hypothesis that regional TCRs recognize regional mutations. Ubiquitous expanded tumor TCRs were detected in blood more often at tumor resection than at routine follow-up.

The CDR3, from cysteine to phenylalanine, totals 13 residues. The DNA shown is the 39-base CDR3, in frame from base 1. Looking up the germline V gene yields CDR1 MNHEY and CDR2 SVGEGT. V was cut back by 10 bases and J by 4 bases, leaving a gap of 15 bases between them. This specimen's time point label, per the study, means: sample taken at primary tumor resection. Whole RNA extracted from tumor and nontumor lung tissue, or from cryopreserved PBMC samples, was used for TCR sequencing without cell sorting. The donors were around 69 patients from the lung TRACERx cohort who had early-stage, untreated non-small cell lung cancer. Only patients for whom sufficient RNA was available from at least two tumor regions were selected for TCR sequencing.

Rearrangement joined TRBV6-2 or TRBV6-3 to TRBJ2-3; TRBD2 might be the D gene, on 6 matching bases. Sequences were derived from PBMCs, sampled at surgery. The receptor's source is a male donor with early-stage non-small cell lung cancer. For the CDR3, the sequence is CATQTRAADTQYF. The sequenced DNA: TGTGCCACCCAGACTAGGGCCGCAGATACGCAGTATTTT.